The 21 T cell receptor beta chains below all came from one sample that was sequenced in a study of blood T cells in healthy people across ages. Using a J-beta primer mix together with a sample-barcoded 5' primer, a second PCR was run for about 6 to 11 cycles. TCRdb ran MiXCR on the 5' RACE reads and lists one entry per CDR3 protein. The sample gives under 750,000 distinct CDR3 sequences, 45% to 55% of which show up once; under 30% is in the top ten. The sequenced material came from blood. All receptors derive from a man aged 80 or over in good health.

The rearrangement joins TRBV12-3 or TRBV12-4 to TRBJ2-2, with 8 bases aligning to TRBD1. This CDR3 spans 16 amino acids. V shed 4 bases, J shed 5 bases, and the junction held 9 bases outside the gene matches. The DNA of the CDR3 is TGTGCCAGCAGTTCCCCCCGACAGGGGTTGACCGGGGAGCTGTTTTTT. It yields the protein CASSSPRQGLTGELFF.

This CDR3 reads CASSFSHGGNEQFF. The DNA for the CDR3 is TGTGCCAGCAGCTTTAGCCACGGGGGCAATGAGCAGTTCTTC. The rearrangement joins TRBV5-5 to TRBJ2-1, with D possibly matching TRBD2 (6 bases). The CDR3 extends over 14 amino acids. Per the germline V gene, CDR1 is SGHKS and CDR2 is YYEKEE (reference sequence). Deletions cut 2 bases from V and 6 bases from J, with 12 bases between.

This clonotype has just a few counts. The rearrangement uses TRBV12-3 or TRBV12-4 and TRBJ2-1; D may be TRBD1 (6 bases). Trimming removed 5 bases at V and 2 bases at J, with 16 bases between. The CDR3 has 16 residues. The CDR3, as DNA: TGTGCCAGCAGTGGGAAACAGGGATCCGCCTACAATGAGCAGTTCTTC. This codes for CASSGKQGSAYNEQFF.

The chain joins TRBV9 to TRBJ2-6, with D possibly TRBD1 on 6 matching bases. The CDR3 has 20 amino acids. V was clipped by 0 bases and J by 0 bases, with 19 bases between them. The germline CDR1 and CDR2 sequences are SGDLS and YYNGEE. CDR3 bases: TGTGCCAGCAGCGTAGGGCGCTCCGGGACACGCGACTCTGGGGCCAACGTCCTGACTTTC. Translation: CASSVGRSGTRDSGANVLTF.

V usage is TRBV14 and J usage is TRBJ2-1; D not resolved. Germline V gives CDR1 SGHDN, CDR2 FVKESK. V lost 4 bases, J lost 6 bases, and 16 bases lay in between. The CDR3 is 15 amino acids. The CDR3 sequence: CASSRIRWTGNEQFF. The CDR3 DNA follows: TGTGCCAGCAGCCGAATACGATGGACGGGCAATGAGCAGTTCTTC.

The V gene is TRBV7-2, the J gene TRBJ1-2; D possibly corresponds to TRBD1 (5 bases). The germline V gene encodes CDR1 SGHTA and CDR2 FQGNSA. This CDR3 spans 13 amino acids. V was shortened by 9 bases and J by 3 bases, with 14 bases between the two germline ends. CDR3 sequence reads: CASALGRDYGYTF. For the CDR3, the DNA is TGTGCCAGTGCCTTGGGGCGCGACTATGGCTACACCTTC. The full variable domain, rest sourced from reference TRBV7-2 and TRBJ1-2, is GAGVSQSPSNKVTEKGKDVELRCDPISGHTALYWYRQSLGQGLEFLIYFQGNSAPDKSGLPSDRFSAERTGGSVSTLTIQRTQQEDSAVYLCASALGRDYGYTFGSGTRLTVV.

The genes are TRBV10-3 and TRBJ2-3, with D tentatively TRBD1 (6 bases). This CDR3 contains 15 residues. Germline assignment: CDR1 ENHRY and CDR2 SYGVKD. V was shortened by 1 base and J by 4 bases, with 12 bases between the two germline ends. The CDR3 coding sequence is TGTGCCATCAGTGAGTTGAGCAGGGGTTCAGATACGCAGTATTTT. It translates to CAISELSRGSDTQYF.

V and J are TRBV27 and TRBJ2-1; 8 bases agree with TRBD2. V dropped 2 bases and J dropped 8; count of bases not matched to a gene: 5. CDR3 length: 14 residues. Germline CDR1 and CDR2: MNHEY and SMNVEV (reference sequence). The CDR3 sequence is CASSLRREDYEQFF. The DNA of the CDR3 is TGTGCCAGCAGTTTACGGCGGGAGGACTATGAGCAGTTCTTC.

This clonotype was seen more than once but under ten times. The chain joins TRBV20-1 to TRBJ1-2; no reliable D call. The ends were cut back, 5 bases at V and 1 base at J, with 8 bases in the middle. Germline lookup yields CDR1 DFQATT and CDR2 SNEGSKA (reference sequence). The length of the CDR3 is 12 residues. CDR3 sequence: CSAPDNNYGYTF. The CDR3 DNA sequence: TGCAGTGCTCCAGACAATAACTATGGCTACACCTTC.

About this clonotype itself: This could be a read error, since a much larger clone is one nucleotide away. The genes are TRBV12-3 or TRBV12-4 and TRBJ1-5; D may be TRBD1 (5 bases). V was pared by 0 bases and J by 7 bases, with 31 bases between. The CDR3 contains 21 residues. The DNA for the CDR3 is TGTGCCAGCAGTTTAGCGTCCATCGGCGATACCACGCAGGGCAGGGAGCAGCCCCAGCATTTT. Translated, it gives CASSLASIGDTTQGREQPQHF.

Written as DNA, the CDR3 is TGTGCCACCAGCCATTTCCAGGGCTACACCTTC. It encodes CATSHFQGYTF. The chain uses TRBV15 and TRBJ1-2; D uncertain. CDR1 and CDR2 from the germline V gene are LNHNV and YYDKDF (reference sequence). The CDR3 runs 11 residues. Trimming removed 5 bases at V and 8 bases at J, with 9 bases between.

CDR3: CASSLAQAVLGSGNTIYF. In DNA form, the CDR3 reads TGTGCCAGCAGCTTAGCGCAGGCCGTACTTGGGTCTGGAAACACCATATATTTT. V usage is TRBV7-6 and J usage is TRBJ1-3; no clear D. Germline V gene data show CDR1 as SGHVS and CDR2 as FNYEAQ. The V and J ends lost 0 bases and 1 base respectively, with 16 bases between them. This CDR3 has 18 amino acids.

The chain combines TRBV5-1 with TRBJ2-1; D perhaps matches TRBD2 (5 bases). V was trimmed by 4 bases and J by 7 bases, leaving 24 bases between them. The CDR3 extends over 17 amino acids. Germline V gives CDR1 SGHRS, CDR2 YFSETQ. The CDR3 sequence is CASSARRRGGIYNEQFF. The DNA for the CDR3 is TGCGCCAGCAGCGCTCGCCGCCGGGGTGGGATTTATAATGAGCAGTTCTTC.

The chain combines TRBV20-1 with TRBJ1-1; no clear D. The germline V gene has CDR1 DFQATT and CDR2 SNEGSKA (reference sequence). The CDR3 spans 12 residues. The germline V and J ends were trimmed by 5 bases and 1 base, with 8 bases remaining between them. CDR3 region: CSAPVPNTEAFF. The CDR3 bases are TGCAGTGCTCCAGTACCGAACACTGAAGCTTTCTTT.

The CDR3, as DNA: TGCAGTGTCCCGGACAGGGGGACCTACGAGCAGTACTTC. Its translation is CSVPDRGTYEQYF. The genes are TRBV20-1 and TRBJ2-7; 10 nucleotides align to TRBD1. Trimming at V came to 7 bases and at J to 2 bases, leaving 5 bases not matched to a gene. This CDR3 has 13 residues. The germline gives CDR1 DFQATT, CDR2 SNEGSKA (reference sequence).

This chain connects TRBV20-1 to TRBJ1-1; D remains ambiguous. CDR1 is DFQATT, CDR2 SNEGSKA, per germline (reference sequence). The CDR3 runs 13 residues. CDR3: CSPRGHGNTEAFF. CDR3 coding DNA: TGCAGCCCCCGTGGGCATGGTAACACTGAAGCTTTCTTT.

This sequence joins TRBV4-3 and TRBJ1-5; D may be TRBD1 (5 bases). This CDR3 region has 13 residues. With 5 bases removed from V and 3 bases from J, the gap between germline ends came to 8 bases. Germline V lookup: CDR1 LGHNA, CDR2 YSLEER. The CDR3 DNA sequence: TGCGCCAGCAGCTGGGGGATCAATCAGCCCCAGCATTTT. This sequence encodes CASSWGINQPQHF.

The rearrangement joins TRBV20-1 to TRBJ2-7; weak D call: TRBD2 (6 bases). Between the trimmed V and J ends, which lost 5 bases and 4 bases, there was a span of 9 bases. This CDR3 spans 11 amino acids. The germline V gene has CDR1 DFQATT and CDR2 SNEGSKA (reference sequence). The CDR3 DNA sequence: TGCAGTGCTCCTGGACTATACGAGCAGTACTTC. It yields the protein CSAPGLYEQYF.

This clonotype was seen a few times. V gene TRBV12-3 or TRBV12-4 combines with J gene TRBJ1-2; unclear D gene. The CDR3 totals 15 residues. Trimming left V 2 bases short and J 0 bases short, with 10 bases between. The CDR3 DNA is TGTGCCAGCAGTTTATACCCAAAGTCTAACTATGGCTACACCTTC. Protein product: CASSLYPKSNYGYTF.

This rearrangement joins TRBV5-1 to TRBJ2-1; tentatively, D is TRBD2 (6 bases). In germline, CDR1 is SGHRS, CDR2 YFSETQ. The CDR3 totals 14 residues. Deletions cut 4 bases from V and 9 bases from J, with 17 bases between. CDR3 nucleotide sequence: TGCGCCAGCAGCCCCACAGAACTAGCATCTGAGCAGTTCTTC. As protein: CASSPTELASEQFF. The entire variable domain, with the rest obtained from reference TRBV5-1 and TRBJ2-1, is as follows: KAGVTQTPRYLIKTRGQQVTLSCSPISGHRSVSWYQQTPGQGLQFLFEYFSETQRNKGNFPGRFSGRQFSNSRSEMNVSTLELGDSALYLCASSPTELASEQFFGPGTRLTVL.

This clonotype was seen ten or more times. This chain links TRBV6-5 with TRBJ2-5; 10 bases line up with TRBD1. Germline CDR1 MNHEY, CDR2 SVGAGI. V was pared by 6 bases and J by 5 bases, with 6 bases of the junction left unmatched. The CDR3 covers 14 residues. The CDR3 DNA reads as TGTGCCAGCAGGACAGGGGGCATGGGGGAGACCCAGTACTTC. Protein: CASRTGGMGETQYF.